The 9 T cell receptor beta chains in this list originate from one sample, sequenced in a study of CD8+CD57+ T cells in acquired aplastic anemia. CDR3 and TCR beta VDJ profiling relied on a genomic DNA template. One entry per CDR3 protein results from TCRdb running MiXCR on the reads. The data hold about 200,000 distinct CDR3 sequences, with about half observed a single time. The authors sequenced patients whose flow cytometry had shown CD8+CD57+ cell expansion. The sample taken for sequencing was sorted CD4+, CD8+, or CD8+CD57+ T cells (not recorded which) from PBMCs. The receptors were gathered from a human donor with aplastic anemia.

This sequence joins TRBV19 and TRBJ2-2, with 9 bases matching TRBD1. V was pared by 6 bases and J by 4 bases, with 3 bases of the junction left unmatched. CDR3 size: 14 residues. Germline CDR1 and CDR2: LNHDA and SQIVND (reference sequence). The CDR3 here is CASRDRGITGELFF. Written as DNA, the CDR3 is TGTGCCAGTAGGGACAGGGGTATCACCGGGGAGCTGTTTTTT.

V and J are TRBV19 and TRBJ2-3; D might be TRBD1 (6 bases). CDR1 and CDR2 from the germline V gene are LNHDA and SQIVND (reference sequence). V was clipped by 5 bases and J by 3 bases, with 15 bases between them. This CDR3 region has 15 residues. This CDR3 reads CASSYFRGKTDTQYF. The CDR3 DNA is TGTGCCAGTAGTTATTTCAGGGGAAAAACAGATACGCAGTATTTT.

This clonotype was seen more than once but under ten times. The CDR3 sequence: CATSDGRSSGNTIYF. In DNA form, the CDR3 reads TGTGCCACCAGTGACGGCAGGTCCTCTGGAAACACCATATATTTT. This chain joins TRBV24-1 and TRBJ1-3; D remains ambiguous. Germline CDR1 reads KGHDR; CDR2 reads SFDVKD. CDR3 length: 15 amino acids. V gave up 4 bases and J gave up 0 bases, with 9 bases separating them.

The chain is built from TRBV7-6 and TRBJ1-1; D ambiguous. Germline loops: CDR1 SGHVS, CDR2 FNYEAQ. Trimming shortened V by 1 base and J by 1 base, and 10 bases separated the two germline ends. CDR3 length: 15 residues. The CDR3 reads CASSLEPESNTEAFF. As DNA, the CDR3 is TGTGCCAGCAGCTTAGAGCCGGAGTCGAACACTGAAGCTTTCTTT. Looking up the rest from reference TRBV7-6 and TRBJ1-1 gives the full variable domain: GAGVSQSPRYKVTKRGQDVALRCDPISGHVSLYWYRQALGQGPEFLTYFNYEAQQDKSGLPNDRFSAERPEGSISTLTIQRTEQRDSAMYRCASSLEPESNTEAFFGQGTRLTVV.

V usage is TRBV20-1 and J usage is TRBJ2-7; D is undetermined. Trimming pared 2 bases from V and 2 bases from J, leaving 10 bases between. The V gene's germline CDR1 is DFQATT and CDR2 SNEGSKA (reference sequence). The CDR3 spans 13 residues. This chain's CDR3 is CSARSDGPYEQYF. As DNA, the CDR3 is TGCAGTGCTAGATCTGACGGCCCCTACGAGCAGTACTTC.

This clonotype was detected only once. The chain couples TRBV11-1 to TRBJ2-5, with 10 positions matching TRBD1. Losses at the gene ends were 4 bases for V and 4 bases for J; bases not matched to a gene: 6. CDR3 size: 15 residues. CDR1 and CDR2 from the germline V gene are SGHAT and FQDESV (reference sequence). The CDR3 DNA is TGTGCCAGCAGCTCCCGGGACAGGGGTGGAGAGACCCAGTACTTC. It encodes CASSSRDRGGETQYF.

The V call is TRBV6-6, the J call TRBJ2-7; the D is unclear. Germline loops: CDR1 MNHNY, CDR2 SVGAGI (reference sequence). CDR3 length: 12 residues. Between the trimmed V and J ends, which lost 5 bases and 1 base, there was a span of 6 bases. The CDR3 DNA sequence: TGTGCCAGCAGTCGAAATTCCTACGAGCAGTACGTC. Residues: CASSRNSYEQYV.

There are many counts of this clonotype. The J gene is TRBJ2-7, the V gene TRBV20-1; weak D call: TRBD2 (6 bases). CDR1 and CDR2 (germline): DFQATT, SNEGSKA (reference sequence). V lost 6 bases and J lost 4, with 19 bases in between. CDR3 size: 14 residues. The chain's CDR3 is CSASDRERLYEQYF. The CDR3 DNA sequence: TGCAGTGCCAGTGACCGGGAGAGGCTTTACGAGCAGTACTTC.

This clonotype has at least ten counts. Written as DNA, the CDR3 is TGTGCCAGCAGCTTAGAAGGGGCGAGCAATCAGCCCCAGCATTTT. This translates into CASSLEGASNQPQHF. The V gene is TRBV7-8, the J gene TRBJ1-5; weak D call: TRBD1 (5 bases). The CDR3 spans 15 residues. Trimming took off 1 base at V and 1 base at J, with 8 bases between the two ends. CDR1 and CDR2 from the germline V gene are SGHVS and FQNEAQ.